Listed below are T cell receptor beta chains from one sample, sequenced in a study of T cell responses to AZD1222 COVID-19 vaccine. The protocol was immunoSEQ multiplex PCR, while the TCRdb copy is restricted to in-frame clones and leaves out a portion. The table records around 160,000 clones, about 91% of them present only once. The source was peripheral blood, collected 28 days after the second AZD1222 dose. All receptors derive from an adult who received the AZD1222 COVID-19 vaccine. Each CDR3 is given with its conserved first and last residue. A D gene is named only where the DNA matches it firmly. Some rows mark clone size as missing; the rest say once, few, many or name a class of expanded clone.

D	V	length	J	size	CDR3	DNA
-	TRBV12-3/TRBV12-4	13	TRBJ2-7	few	CASSYTISYEQYF	TGTGCCAGCAGTTACACCATCTCCTACGAGCAGTACTTC
-	TRBV18	15	TRBJ2-2	-	CASSPGQSNTGELFF	TGTGCCAGCTCACCTGGACAGTCGAACACCGGGGAGCTGTTTTTT
TRBD1	TRBV6-2/TRBV6-3	16	TRBJ1-5	-	CASSYDRGRLDQPQHF	TGTGCCAGCAGTTACGACAGGGGGCGCCTAGACCAGCCCCAGCATTTT
TRBD1	TRBV6-5	14	TRBJ2-5	-	CASAFRQGRETQYF	TGTGCCAGCGCTTTCCGACAGGGGCGGGAGACCCAGTACTTC
-	TRBV2	17	TRBJ2-2	-	CASSEALQPQDTGELFF	TGTGCCAGCAGTGAAGCGCTCCAGCCGCAGGACACCGGGGAGCTGTTTTTT
-	TRBV27	15	TRBJ2-5	-	CASSLSSGGQETQYF	TGTGCCAGCAGTTTATCATCCGGGGGACAAGAGACCCAGTACTTC
-	TRBV18	13	TRBJ1-4	-	CASSPKPNEKLFF	TGTGCCAGCTCACCAAAGCCGAATGAAAAACTGTTTTTT
TRBD1	TRBV7-9	17	TRBJ1-6	-	CASSPWTGRLNNSPLHF	TGTGCCAGCAGCCCCTGGACAGGGCGGCTTAATAATTCACCCCTCCACTTT
-	TRBV7-2	16	TRBJ1-6	-	CASSLARYINNSPLHF	TGTGCCAGCAGCTTAGCGCGCTACATTAATAATTCACCCCTCCACTTT
-	TRBV7-3	12	TRBJ1-1	-	CASSSPYTEAFF	TGTGCCAGCAGCTCCCCCTATACTGAAGCTTTCTTT
-	TRBV10-2	12	TRBJ2-1	-	CASSEYRNEQFF	TGCGCCAGCAGTGAATACAGGAATGAGCAGTTCTTC
-	TRBV27	15	TRBJ1-1	-	CASSPGGGRNTEAFF	TGTGCCAGCTCCCCGGGGGGGGGCCGTAACACTGAAGCTTTCTTT
-	TRBV7-2	14	TRBJ2-7	-	CASRTGPNSYEQYF	TGTGCCAGCAGGACAGGTCCTAACTCCTACGAGCAGTACTTC
TRBD1	TRBV4-1	18	TRBJ1-1	once	CASSQGFGTGDPNTEAFF	TGCGCCAGCAGCCAAGGGTTTGGGACAGGGGACCCGAACACTGAAGCTTTCTTT
TRBD2	TRBV7-9	13	TRBJ2-7	-	CASSPGRNYEQYF	TGTGCCAGCAGCCCCGGGAGGAACTACGAGCAGTACTTC
TRBD1	TRBV9	14	TRBJ2-7	once	CASSAGTGGDEQYF	TGTGCCAGCAGCGCGGGGACAGGTGGCGACGAGCAGTACTTC
-	TRBV9	15	TRBJ1-3	once	CASSSRTDSGNTIYF	TGTGCCAGCAGCTCTCGGACTGACTCTGGAAACACCATATATTTT
TRBD2	TRBV7-6	20	TRBJ2-1	-	CASSSPKGPDSGSTYNEQFF	TGTGCCAGCAGCTCCCCCAAAGGCCCCGATAGCGGGAGCACCTACAATGAGCAGTTCTTC
-	TRBV11-2	13	TRBJ1-2	-	CASSLDSRYGYTF	TGTGCCAGCAGCCTAGACAGTCGCTATGGCTACACCTTC
-	TRBV3-1/TRBV3-2	17	TRBJ1-3	-	CASSRTGGAGVGNTIYF	TGTGCCAGCAGTAGAACAGGAGGAGCGGGAGTTGGAAACACCATATATTTT
-	TRBV27	13	TRBJ2-1	-	CASSFGPANEQFF	TGTGCCAGCAGTTTCGGGCCGGCCAATGAGCAGTTCTTC
TRBD2	TRBV3-1/TRBV3-2	15	TRBJ2-3	-	CASSPQRGGRDTQYF	TGTGCCAGCAGCCCCCAGCGGGGGGGCCGTGATACGCAGTATTTT
TRBD1	TRBV18	15	TRBJ2-7	-	CASPVRDRGPYEQYF	TGTGCCAGCCCCGTCCGGGACAGGGGACCCTACGAGCAGTACTTC
-	TRBV3-1/TRBV3-2	13	TRBJ2-5	-	CASSHQRRETQYF	TGTGCCAGCAGCCACCAGAGGCGAGAGACCCAGTACTTC
-	TRBV5-1	16	TRBJ2-4	-	CASSLGGMLAKNIQYF	TGCGCCAGCAGCTTGGGAGGCATGCTAGCCAAAAACATTCAGTACTTC
-	TRBV14	17	TRBJ2-7	-	CASSQDSQGLNSLQQYF	TGTGCCAGCAGCCAAGATTCACAGGGCCTCAACAGCTTGCAGCAGTACTTC
TRBD1	TRBV7-2	15	TRBJ2-1	-	CASSFGTAAYNEQFF	TGTGCCAGCAGCTTCGGGACAGCCGCCTACAATGAGCAGTTCTTC
-	TRBV6-5	15	TRBJ2-3	-	CASSYSNLRTDTQYF	TGTGCCAGCAGTTACTCGAATCTCCGCACAGATACGCAGTATTTT
TRBD1	TRBV5-1	16	TRBJ1-2	-	CASSLVEGGTALGYTF	TGCGCCAGCAGCTTGGTCGAAGGGGGCACCGCGCTGGGCTACACCTTC
TRBD1	TRBV2	13	TRBJ1-1	-	CASSRTSQGEAFF	TGTGCCAGCAGCCGGACTTCACAGGGGGAAGCTTTCTTT
TRBD1	TRBV4-1	15	TRBJ1-2	-	CASSQTSGTAVGYTF	TGCGCCAGCAGCCAGACCTCCGGGACAGCAGTTGGCTACACCTTC
TRBD1	TRBV4-2	16	TRBJ1-2	-	CASSQEKGTVIYGYTF	TGTGCCAGCAGCCAAGAAAAAGGGACAGTAATTTATGGCTACACCTTC
TRBD1	TRBV30	16	TRBJ1-1	-	CARGTGPLNLNTEAFF	TGTGCCCGCGGGACAGGGCCCCTGAATTTGAACACTGAAGCTTTCTTT
-	TRBV27	14	TRBJ2-7	-	CASSLRGSPYEQYF	TGTGCCAGCAGTTTAAGGGGTTCTCCCTACGAGCAGTACTTC
-	TRBV7-2	14	TRBJ1-1	-	CASSLRGDAGEAFF	TGTGCCAGCAGCTTACGTGGGGACGCCGGCGAAGCTTTCTTT
-	TRBV11-2	11	TRBJ2-7	-	CASSLRSRQYF	TGTGCCAGCAGCTTACGGAGCCGTCAGTACTTC
-	TRBV28	10	TRBJ2-7	-	CASSLEEQYF	TGTGCCAGCAGTTTGGAGGAGCAGTACTTC
-	TRBV2	15	TRBJ1-5	-	CASRFRGGSNQPQHF	TGTGCCAGCCGTTTCCGGGGTGGGAGCAATCAGCCCCAGCATTTT
TRBD1	TRBV30	18	TRBJ1-5	-	CAWSVGRDSLYSNQPQHF	TGTGCCTGGAGTGTAGGCCGGGACAGTCTGTATAGCAATCAGCCCCAGCATTTT
TRBD1	TRBV4-1	12	TRBJ1-1	once	CATADRGKRAFF	TGCGCCACCGCGGACAGGGGGAAGCGAGCTTTCTTT
TRBD1	TRBV4-1	16	TRBJ1-1	-	CASSHPKGTENTEAFF	TGCGCCAGCAGCCATCCTAAGGGGACAGAGAACACTGAAGCTTTCTTT
TRBD1	TRBV12-3/TRBV12-4	13	TRBJ2-5	-	CASTIQGTKTQYF	TGTGCCAGCACCATACAGGGGACGAAGACCCAGTACTTC
-	TRBV29-1	14	TRBJ2-4	-	CSVAQGFTENIQYF	TGCAGCGTCGCTCAGGGATTTACGGAAAACATTCAGTACTTC
TRBD2	TRBV5-1	13	TRBJ2-5	-	CASSPGTGRAQYF	TGCGCCAGCAGCCCCGGGACCGGGAGGGCCCAGTACTTC
TRBD1	TRBV7-2	14	TRBJ2-7	-	CASSARQGSYEQYF	TGTGCCAGCAGCGCCCGACAGGGTTCCTACGAGCAGTACTTC